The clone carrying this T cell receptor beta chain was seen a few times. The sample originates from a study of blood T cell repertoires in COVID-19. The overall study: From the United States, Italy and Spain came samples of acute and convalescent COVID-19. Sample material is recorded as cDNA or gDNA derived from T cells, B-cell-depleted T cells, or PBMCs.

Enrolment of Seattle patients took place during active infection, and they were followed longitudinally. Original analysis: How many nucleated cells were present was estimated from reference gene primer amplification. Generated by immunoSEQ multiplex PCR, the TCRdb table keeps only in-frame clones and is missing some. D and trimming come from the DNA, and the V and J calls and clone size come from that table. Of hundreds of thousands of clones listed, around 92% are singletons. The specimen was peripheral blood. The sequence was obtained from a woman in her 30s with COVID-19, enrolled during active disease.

The CDR3 sequence: CASSRGKGALGETQYF. The CDR3 DNA is TGTGCCAGCAGCAGGGGGAAGGGGGCGCTAGGAGAGACCCAGTACTTC. This rearrangement joins TRBV5-8 to TRBJ2-5, with 7 nucleotides matching TRBD1. Per the germline V gene, CDR1 is SGHTS and CDR2 is YDEGEE. The CDR3 has 16 residues. Trimming took 4 bases from V and 4 from J; bases not matched to a gene: 13.